Shown below are 17 T cell receptor beta chains from a single sample sequenced in a study of low-dose radiotherapy and immunotherapy resistance in tumors. cDNA synthesis used a TRAV/TRBV-specific primer set for both chains. TCRs underwent about 20 PCR cycles of amplification with a constant-region primer and V-primer adapter. TCRdb used MiXCR to reprocess the reads, holding one entry per CDR3 protein. Of approximately 84,000 distinct CDR3 sequences detected, roughly a sixth appear once; the ten largest clones hold 2.5% to 3.5%. Time point reported: before trial treatment. The source was PBMCs, collected before treatment. The receptors were gathered from a male donor with prostate cancer.

The chain employs TRBV10-3 and TRBJ2-1; D remains unclear. This CDR3 comprises 15 residues. Germline loops: CDR1 ENHRY, CDR2 SYGVKD. Trimming cost V 7 bases and J 4 bases, with 17 bases left between them. The CDR3 loop reads CAIMDGQRRYNEQFF. CDR3 bases: TGTGCCATCATGGACGGCCAGCGCCGTTACAATGAGCAGTTCTTC.

The chain joins TRBV10-3 to TRBJ2-7; possible D gene TRBD2, 7 bases. Between the trimmed V and J ends, which lost 10 bases and 5 bases, there was a span of 18 bases. The CDR3 sequence is 13 residues long. Germline V gene sequence: CDR1 ENHRY, CDR2 SYGVKD. The CDR3 loop is CATFGGGNDEQYF. The CDR3 coding sequence is TGTGCCACGTTTGGGGGGGGCAACGACGAGCAGTACTTC.

Many counts were recorded for this clonotype. CDR3 in DNA: TGTGCCAGCAGTCAAACGGGGCCCGCGATCGGCTACACCTTC. It translates to CASSQTGPAIGYTF. The chain is built from TRBV2 and TRBJ1-2; TRBD1 is a possible D gene (5 bases). Germline CDR1 is SNHLY and CDR2 is FYNNEI. V gave up 5 bases and J gave up 8 bases, with 18 bases separating them. This CDR3 is 14 amino acids long.

This clonotype was seen only a few times. The rearrangement uses TRBV7-2 and TRBJ2-7; D not resolved. This CDR3 is 15 amino acids long. Germline V gives CDR1 SGHTA, CDR2 FQGNSA. Trimming left V 5 bases short and J 4 bases short, with 18 bases between. DNA of the CDR3: TGTGCCAGCAGCCCCGCCGGATATGGAAGGTACGAGCAGTACTTC. It yields the protein CASSPAGYGRYEQYF.

This clonotype was observed at least ten times. The V gene is TRBV7-9, the J gene TRBJ1-1; D ambiguous. This CDR3 is 16 amino acids long. The V end lost 4 bases, the J end lost 1 base, and 16 bases lay between the germline ends. Germline V gene sequence: CDR1 SEHNR, CDR2 FQNEAQ (reference sequence). DNA for the CDR3: TGTGCCAGCAGCTCCCCCGCCTCGGGGAGGAACACTGAAGCTTTCTTT. It translates to CASSSPASGRNTEAFF. The full variable domain, rest sourced from reference TRBV7-9 and TRBJ1-1, is DTGVSQNPRHKITKRGQNVTFRCDPISEHNRLYWYRQTLGQGPEFLTYFQNEAQLEKSRLLSDRFSAERPKGSFSTLEIQRTEQGDSAMYLCASSSPASGRNTEAFFGQGTRLTVV.

This clonotype was picked up many times. The chain couples TRBV9 to TRBJ2-7; tentatively, D is TRBD1 (7 bases). V was trimmed by 0 bases and J by 6 bases, leaving 10 bases between them. The germline V gene encodes CDR1 SGDLS and CDR2 YYNGEE. CDR3 length equals 13 residues. The CDR3 loop reads CASSVVQGGEQYF. The CDR3 bases are TGTGCCAGCAGCGTAGTTCAGGGGGGCGAGCAGTACTTC.

In its sample, this clonotype was seen many times. The gene calls are TRBV6-6 and TRBJ1-1; possibly TRBD1 for D (5 bases). The CDR3 is 15 residues long. In germline, CDR1 is MNHNY, CDR2 SVGAGI (reference sequence). V shed 9 bases and J shed 0 bases, with 17 bases lying between them. CDR3 protein: CASIFGGAMNTEAFF. CDR3 DNA sequence: TGTGCCAGTATCTTCGGGGGAGCCATGAACACTGAAGCTTTCTTT.

This clonotype was detected ten times or more. The chain links TRBV3-1 to TRBJ1-1; 7 bases match TRBD1. The germline CDR1 and CDR2 sequences are LGHDT and YNNKEL (reference sequence). Unmatched junction bases numbered 10, after V lost 3 bases and J lost 6 bases. This CDR3 region has 15 residues. In DNA, the CDR3 is TGTGCCAGCAGCCAGACAGGGCATCGGTCGCCTGAAGCTTTCTTT. Its translation is CASSQTGHRSPEAFF.

This chain uses TRBV12-3 or TRBV12-4 with TRBJ1-5; the D gene is possibly TRBD1 (5 bases). The CDR3 has 12 amino acids. V gave up 10 bases and J gave up 1 base, with 8 bases separating them. The CDR3 loop is CATRQSNQPQHF. CDR3 in DNA: TGTGCCACTAGACAGAGCAATCAGCCCCAGCATTTT.

This clonotype was seen many times. This rearrangement joins TRBV29-1 to TRBJ2-2, with TRBD1 matching over 8 bases. V was pared by 6 bases and J by 16 bases, with 13 bases of the junction left unmatched. Germline loops: CDR1 SQVTM, CDR2 ANQGSEA. This CDR3 is 12 amino acids long. CDR3 in DNA: TGCAGCGTCCGGACAGGGCAGGATAAATGGTTTTTT. The encoded protein is CSVRTGQDKWFF.

This clonotype was seen at least ten times. The CDR3 bases are TGTGCCAGCAGCCCCTGGACAGGGTCGGCGTACACTGAAGCTTTCTTT. Translating it yields CASSPWTGSAYTEAFF. The chain carries TRBV11-1 and TRBJ1-1, with 8 bases fitting TRBD1. This CDR3 has 16 amino acids. Per germline, CDR1 SGHAT and CDR2 FQDESV (reference sequence). V gave up 5 bases and J gave up 3 bases; unmatched junction bases: 11. The complete variable domain, with remaining parts taken from reference TRBV11-1 and TRBJ1-1, reads EAEVAQSPRYKITEKSQAVAFWCDPISGHATLYWYRQILGQGPELLVQFQDESVVDDSQLPKDRFSAERLKGVDSTLKIQPAELGDSAMYLCASSPWTGSAYTEAFFGQGTRLTVV.

In its sample, this clonotype was seen many times. The chain carries TRBV29-1 and TRBJ2-7, with D unclear. This CDR3 contains 14 residues. The V end was cut by 4 bases, the J end by 5 bases, with 18 bases between. Germline CDR1 reads SQVTM; CDR2 reads ANQGSEA. Here the CDR3 DNA reads TGCAGCGTTGTAGGGTTTCAAGCCGGCGACGAGCAGTACTTC. Translation: CSVVGFQAGDEQYF.

The rearrangement joins TRBV10-3 to TRBJ2-3, with D uncertain. Germline V lookup: CDR1 ENHRY, CDR2 SYGVKD. The CDR3 extends over 12 amino acids. Deletions cut 8 bases from V and 1 base from J, with 7 bases between. The CDR3 spells CAIGQRTDTQYF. The CDR3 DNA reads TGTGCCATCGGGCAGCGCACAGATACGCAGTATTTT.

This clonotype showed up just a few times. CDR3 loop: CSVEGGGQAYNEQFF. CDR3 in DNA: TGCAGCGTTGAGGGCGGAGGACAGGCCTACAATGAGCAGTTCTTC. The chain employs TRBV29-1 and TRBJ2-1, with 7 positions matching TRBD1. The germline CDR1 and CDR2 sequences are SQVTM and ANQGSEA. Trimming cost V 3 bases and J 2 bases; bases outside gene matches: 7. The CDR3 is 15 residues long.

J is TRBJ1-1 and V is TRBV11-2, with D unclear. Germline values: CDR1 SGHAT, CDR2 FQNNGV. CDR3 length equals 15 residues. V dropped 8 bases and J dropped 3 bases, with 19 bases sitting between them. The CDR3: CASPGSGSSYTEAFF. CDR3 DNA: TGTGCCAGCCCCGGTAGCGGGAGCTCCTACACTGAAGCTTTCTTT. Complete variable domain (other parts from reference TRBV11-2 and TRBJ1-1): EAGVAQSPRYKIIEKRQSVAFWCNPISGHATLYWYQQILGQGPKLLIQFQNNGVVDDSQLPKDRFSAERLKGVDSTLKIQPAKLEDSAVYLCASPGSGSSYTEAFFGQGTRLTVV.

This clonotype was seen repeatedly, ten times or more. V gene TRBV20-1 combines with J gene TRBJ1-5, with 7 bases fitting TRBD1. The CDR3 has 16 amino acids. Germline CDR1 DFQATT, CDR2 SNEGSKA (reference sequence). V lost 5 bases, J lost 6 bases, and 16 bases stayed unmatched. CDR3 loop: CSAPRGDSVSGQPQHF. DNA of the CDR3: TGCAGTGCTCCGAGGGGGGACAGCGTAAGCGGTCAGCCCCAGCATTTT.

J is TRBJ2-3 and V is TRBV3-1, with D uncertain. Germline CDR1 and CDR2: LGHDT and YNNKEL (reference sequence). This CDR3 region has 12 residues. The ends were cut back, 1 base at V and 6 bases at J, with 5 bases in the middle. The CDR3 region is CASSQVMDTQYF. The CDR3 DNA is TGTGCCAGCAGCCAAGTGATGGATACGCAGTATTTT.